These 25 T cell receptor beta chains originate from one sample sequenced in a study of blood T cell repertoires in COVID-19. Measured with immunoSEQ multiplex PCR; TCRdb has only the in-frame clones, and not every one. This sample has 100,000 or so clones; 91% occur once, and the top ten carry 15% to 20%. Material for sequencing was peripheral blood. The source of these receptors is a middle-aged man with acute or convalescent COVID-19.

The chain is built from TRBV27 and TRBJ2-7; 7 nucleotides agree with TRBD1. CDR1 and CDR2 from the germline V gene are MNHEY and SMNVEV (reference sequence). V gave up 6 bases and J gave up 4 bases; unmatched junction bases: 9. The CDR3 loop spans 14 amino acids. The CDR3 nucleotides read TGTGCCAGCAGCCCGGGACAGTCAATTTACGAGCAGTACTTC. Amino acid sequence: CASSPGQSIYEQYF.

This rearrangement joins TRBV6-5 to TRBJ2-1; possibly TRBD2 for D (7 bases). The CDR3 contains 15 residues. V was clipped by 6 bases and J by 1 base, with 13 bases between them. Germline CDR1 reads MNHEY; CDR2 reads SVGAGI. DNA for the CDR3: TGTGCCAGCAGGTTGGGGGGGGCGTCCTACAATGAGCAGTTCTTC. This sequence encodes CASRLGGASYNEQFF.

The chain recombines TRBV2 with TRBJ1-1, with TRBD1 identical over 7 bases. Trimming removed 8 bases from V and 3 bases from J; junction bases left unmatched: 6. This CDR3 has 13 amino acids. In germline, CDR1 is SNHLY, CDR2 FYNNEI. CDR3 region: CASREDRDTEAFF. CDR3 bases: TGTGCCAGCCGGGAAGACAGGGACACTGAAGCTTTCTTT.

The genes are TRBV28 and TRBJ1-1, with 8 bases fitting TRBD1. Per germline, CDR1 MDHEN and CDR2 SYDVKM. The CDR3 is 13 residues long. J gave up 0 bases and V 8 bases, and 2 bases lay outside the gene matches. CDR3 DNA: TGTGCCAGCCAGGACAGGGTGAACACTGAAGCTTTCTTT. Protein product: CASQDRVNTEAFF.

The chain joins TRBV11-3 to TRBJ2-3; possible D gene TRBD2, 5 bases. Germline V gene sequence: CDR1 SGHNT, CDR2 YENEEA. Trimming shortened V by 6 bases and J by 1 base, and 14 bases separated the two germline ends. The CDR3 is made up of 15 amino acids. DNA for the CDR3: TGTGCCAGCAGTTTTCCACAGCGGCGCACAGATACGCAGTATTTT. Encoded protein: CASSFPQRRTDTQYF.

The CDR3 spells CASTEFDRENTEAFF. The DNA of the CDR3 is TGCGCCAGCACCGAATTTGACAGGGAGAACACTGAAGCTTTCTTT. J is TRBJ1-1 and V is TRBV5-1, with TRBD1 matching over 7 bases. The trim removed 6 bases at V and 1 base at J, leaving 9 bases unmatched. The CDR3 has 15 amino acids. The germline gives CDR1 SGHRS, CDR2 YFSETQ.

The chain combines TRBV7-2 with TRBJ2-1, with 7 bases fitting TRBD2. V gave up 5 bases and J gave up 2 bases; unmatched junction bases: 6. CDR1 is SGHTA, CDR2 FQGNSA, per germline. There are 15 residues in the CDR3. The CDR3 DNA reads TGTGCCAGCAGCACCGAGCGGGGACCCTACAATGAGCAGTTCTTC. As protein: CASSTERGPYNEQFF.

V and J are TRBV18 and TRBJ2-5; 7 nucleotides agree with TRBD1. The CDR3 runs to 15 residues. V was pared by 2 bases and J by 1 base, with 4 bases of the junction left unmatched. The V gene's germline CDR1 is KGHSH and CDR2 LQKENI. CDR3 residues: CASSPDRARQETQYF. The CDR3 DNA sequence: TGTGCCAGCTCACCAGACAGGGCCCGCCAAGAGACCCAGTACTTC.

This chain connects TRBV3-1 (or the pseudogene TRBV3-2) to TRBJ1-2; tentative D call: TRBD1 (6 bases). V lost 1 base and J lost 3, with 12 bases in between. The CDR3 length is 15 residues. CDR1 LGHDT and CDR2 YNNKEL come from the germline V gene (reference sequence). CDR3 nucleotide sequence: TGTGCCAGCAGCCAAGTGACAGGAGAAGACTATGGCTACACCTTC. This gives the protein CASSQVTGEDYGYTF.

The gene calls are TRBV2 and TRBJ1-5; TRBD1 aligns across 7 bases. The trim removed 4 bases at V and 0 bases at J, leaving 15 bases unmatched. Germline CDR1 SNHLY, CDR2 FYNNEI. The CDR3 has 19 amino acids. CDR3 nucleotides: TGTGCCAGCAGTGGTTACAGACAGGGACGTTCCTTTAGCAATCAGCCCCAGCATTTT. Protein product: CASSGYRQGRSFSNQPQHF.

The rearrangement joins TRBV27 to TRBJ2-3; weak D call: TRBD1 (6 bases). This CDR3 contains 13 residues. In germline, CDR1 is MNHEY, CDR2 SMNVEV (reference sequence). V lost 3 bases, J lost 5 bases, and 9 bases lay in between. The CDR3, as DNA: TGTGCCAGCAGTTTCCTCAGGGGAGATACGCAGTATTTT. This sequence encodes CASSFLRGDTQYF.

The chain couples TRBV28 to TRBJ2-3, with D maybe TRBD1 (5 bases). The CDR3 totals 14 residues. V was trimmed by 5 bases and J by 1 base, leaving 10 bases between them. From germline, CDR1 is MDHEN and CDR2 SYDVKM. The CDR3, as DNA: TGTGCCAGCAGTGCAGGGCGAGGCACAGATACGCAGTATTTT. As protein: CASSAGRGTDTQYF. Full variable domain (remainder filled in from reference TRBV28 and TRBJ2-3): DVKVTQSSRYLVKRTGEKVFLECVQDMDHENMFWYRQDPGLGLRLIYFSYDVKMKEKGDIPEGYSVSREKKERFSLILESASTNQTSMYLCASSAGRGTDTQYFGPGTRLTVL.

The rearrangement joins TRBV19 to TRBJ1-1; possible D gene TRBD1, 5 bases. The V gene lost 5 bases and the J gene lost 1 base, with 14 bases spanning the gap. Germline loops: CDR1 LNHDA, CDR2 SQIVND (reference sequence). The CDR3 runs 15 residues. CDR3 protein: CASSRKGAQNTEAFF. In nucleotides, the CDR3 is TGTGCCAGTAGTCGAAAAGGGGCGCAGAACACTGAAGCTTTCTTT.

The J gene is TRBJ1-5, the V gene TRBV19; D is perhaps TRBD1 (5 bases). Trimming took 1 base from V and 2 from J, leaving 6 bases between them. Germline CDR1 LNHDA, CDR2 SQIVND (reference sequence). The CDR3 extends over 14 amino acids. CDR3 in amino acids: CASSIAGGNQPQHF. Here the CDR3 DNA reads TGTGCCAGTAGTATAGCGGGGGGCAATCAGCCCCAGCATTTT.

The J gene is TRBJ1-4, the V gene TRBV2; TRBD1 agrees at 8 bases. There are 17 residues in the CDR3. V was pared by 1 base and J by 6 bases, with 10 bases of the junction left unmatched. From germline, CDR1 is SNHLY and CDR2 FYNNEI. CDR3 nucleotides: TGTGCCAGCAGTGAAGGTCATCAGGGGGCCTGGTATGAAAAACTGTTTTTT. Translated: CASSEGHQGAWYEKLFF.

The rearrangement links TRBV5-1 to TRBJ1-2; D gene ambiguous. The CDR3 covers 14 residues. Deletions cut 1 base from V and 8 bases from J, with 15 bases between. Germline CDR1 reads SGHRS; CDR2 reads YFSETQ. DNA for the CDR3: TGCGCCAGCAGCTTGTCACCTTCCGAGGAGGGCTACACCTTC. This translates into CASSLSPSEEGYTF.

This chain connects TRBV6-4 to TRBJ1-3; D is perhaps TRBD1 (6 bases). CDR1 is MRHNA and CDR2 is SNTAGT in the germline V gene. The CDR3 has 15 amino acids. Trimming removed 6 bases at V and 2 bases at J, with 14 bases between. CDR3 in DNA: TGTGCCAGCAGCCCCACAGGGTCCCCTGGAAACACCATATATTTT. Its protein product is CASSPTGSPGNTIYF.

As DNA, the CDR3 is TGTGCCAGCAGCTTCAGGGACAGGGGGCAAGGGGAGCAGTACTTC. Protein product: CASSFRDRGQGEQYF. The J gene is TRBJ2-7, the V gene TRBV7-2; 12 nucleotides align to TRBD1. Germline trimming cut 3 bases from V and 7 bases from J; bases unmatched to any gene: 7. The CDR3 length is 15 residues. Per the germline V gene, CDR1 is SGHTA and CDR2 is FQGNSA.

The table lists this clone with a count of one. The gene calls are TRBV14 and TRBJ2-3, with D possibly being TRBD1 (6 bases). From germline, CDR1 is SGHDN and CDR2 FVKESK. V was cut by 5 bases and J by 7 bases, with 13 bases left in between. There are 13 residues in the CDR3. The CDR3: CASSAIQGNTQYF. The CDR3 DNA reads as TGTGCCAGCAGCGCCATTCAGGGGAATACGCAGTATTTT. Looking up the rest from reference TRBV14 and TRBJ2-3 gives the full variable domain: EAGVTQFPSHSVIEKGQTVTLRCDPISGHDNLYWYRRVMGKEIKFLLHFVKESKQDESGMPNNRFLAERTGGTYSTLKVQPAELEDSGVYFCASSAIQGNTQYFGPGTRLTVL.

Only one count was recorded for this clone. This chain uses TRBV6-4 with TRBJ1-1; D is unclear. The CDR3 covers 13 residues. Germline CDR1 MRHNA, CDR2 SNTAGT. Trimming pared 3 bases from V and 2 bases from J, leaving 7 bases between. The CDR3: CASSERENTEAFF. The CDR3 DNA sequence: TGTGCCAGCAGTGAACGGGAAAACACTGAAGCTTTCTTT.

V gene TRBV27 combines with J gene TRBJ1-2; D gene unclear. This CDR3 has 15 residues. Trimming shortened V by 4 bases and J by 0 bases, and 12 bases separated the two germline ends. The V gene's germline CDR1 is MNHEY and CDR2 SMNVEV (reference sequence). The CDR3 DNA sequence: TGTGCCAGCAGTTCGTGGCGGTCGACTAACTATGGCTACACCTTC. Translated, it gives CASSSWRSTNYGYTF.

V and J are TRBV24-1 and TRBJ2-1, with D possibly being TRBD2 (6 bases). The V and J ends lost 5 bases and 4 bases respectively, with 14 bases between them. This CDR3 spans 15 amino acids. Germline V gene lookup returns CDR1 KGHDR and CDR2 SFDVKD. The DNA of the CDR3 is TGTGCCACCAGTGGCGGGGCAGGGAGTTACAATGAGCAGTTCTTC. Encoded protein: CATSGGAGSYNEQFF.

This clone was recorded once. The rearrangement uses TRBV30 and TRBJ2-4; D uncertain. CDR1 GTSNPN and CDR2 SVGIG come from the germline V gene (reference sequence). The CDR3 spans 12 residues. V was shortened by 1 base and J by 3 bases, with 4 bases between the two germline ends. The CDR3, as DNA: TGTGCCTGGAGTGCCAGCAAAAACATTCAGTACTTC. It codes for CAWSASKNIQYF. The full variable domain, its missing parts supplied by reference TRBV30 and TRBJ2-4, is SQTIHQWPATLVQPVGSPLSLECTVEGTSNPNLYWYRQAAGRGLQLLFYSVGIGQISSEVPQNLSASRPQDRQFILSSKKLLLSDSGFYLCAWSASKNIQYFGAGTRLSVL.

The V gene is TRBV10-2, the J gene TRBJ2-3, with TRBD1 as a possible D gene (6 bases). Trimming left V 6 bases short and J 10 bases short, with 11 bases between. Germline assignment: CDR1 WSHSY and CDR2 SAAADI. CDR3 length: 11 residues. The CDR3 is CASSGQFAQYF. DNA for the CDR3: TGCGCCAGCAGCGGACAGTTCGCGCAGTATTTT.

This chain joins TRBV2 and TRBJ2-1; tentatively, D is TRBD1 (5 bases). The CDR3 length is 12 residues. Germline V CDR1 and CDR2: SNHLY, FYNNEI. V was cut by 4 bases and J by 8 bases, with 9 bases left in between. CDR3 sequence: CASSAGPDEQFF. The CDR3 DNA reads TGTGCCAGCAGTGCAGGGCCGGATGAGCAGTTCTTC.